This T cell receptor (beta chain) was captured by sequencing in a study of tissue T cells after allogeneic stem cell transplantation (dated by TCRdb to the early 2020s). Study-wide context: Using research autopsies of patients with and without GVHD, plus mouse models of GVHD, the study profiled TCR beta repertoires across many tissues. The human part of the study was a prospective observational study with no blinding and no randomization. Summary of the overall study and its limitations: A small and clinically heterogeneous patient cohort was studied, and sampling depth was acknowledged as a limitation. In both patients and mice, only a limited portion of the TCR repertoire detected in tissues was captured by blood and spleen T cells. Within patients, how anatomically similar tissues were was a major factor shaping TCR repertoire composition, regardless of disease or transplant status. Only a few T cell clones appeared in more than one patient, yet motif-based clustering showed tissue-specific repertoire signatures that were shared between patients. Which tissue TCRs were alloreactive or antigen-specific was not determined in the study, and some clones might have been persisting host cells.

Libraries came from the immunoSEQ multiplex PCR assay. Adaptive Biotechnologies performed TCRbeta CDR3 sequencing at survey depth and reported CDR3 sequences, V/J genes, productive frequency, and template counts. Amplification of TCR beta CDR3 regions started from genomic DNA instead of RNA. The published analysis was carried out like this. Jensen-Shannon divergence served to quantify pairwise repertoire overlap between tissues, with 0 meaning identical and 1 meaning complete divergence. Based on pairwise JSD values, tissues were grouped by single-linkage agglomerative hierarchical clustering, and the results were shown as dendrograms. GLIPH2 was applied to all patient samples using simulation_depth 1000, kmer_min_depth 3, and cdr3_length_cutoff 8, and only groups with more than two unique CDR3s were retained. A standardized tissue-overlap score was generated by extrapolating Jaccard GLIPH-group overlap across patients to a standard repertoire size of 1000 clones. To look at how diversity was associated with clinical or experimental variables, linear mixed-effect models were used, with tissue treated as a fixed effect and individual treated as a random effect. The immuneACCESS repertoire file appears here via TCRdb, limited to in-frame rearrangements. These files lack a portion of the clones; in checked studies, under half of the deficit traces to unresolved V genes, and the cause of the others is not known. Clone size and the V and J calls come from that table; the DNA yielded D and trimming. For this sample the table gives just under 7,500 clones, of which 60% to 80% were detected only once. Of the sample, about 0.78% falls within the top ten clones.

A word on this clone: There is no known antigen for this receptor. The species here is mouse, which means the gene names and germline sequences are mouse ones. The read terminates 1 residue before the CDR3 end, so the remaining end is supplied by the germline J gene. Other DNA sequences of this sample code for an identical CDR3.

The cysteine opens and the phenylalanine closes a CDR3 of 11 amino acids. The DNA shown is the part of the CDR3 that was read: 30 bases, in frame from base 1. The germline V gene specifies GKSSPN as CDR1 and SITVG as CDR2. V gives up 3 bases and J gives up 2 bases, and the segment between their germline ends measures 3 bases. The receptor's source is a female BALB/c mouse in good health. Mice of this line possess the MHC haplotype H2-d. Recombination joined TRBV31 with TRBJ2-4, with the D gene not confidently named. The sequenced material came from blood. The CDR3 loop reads CAWSLQNTLYF. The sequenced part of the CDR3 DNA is TGTGCCTGGAGCCTTCAAAACACCTTGTAC.